The 21 T cell receptor beta chains below were found in one sample sequenced in a study of control samples from healthy donors and cancer patients. Sequenced by immunoSEQ multiplex PCR; TCRdb stores in-frame clones only, minus some. The profile covers 57,000 or so clones, with around 90% appearing a single time and under 7% taken by the ten largest. Input material: PBMCs. Receptor source: a man aged 55 to 70 with colorectal cancer.

The CDR3 DNA reads TGTGCCAGCGGGAACCCGCCGTCACCCCTCCACTTT. It yields the protein CASGNPPSPLHF. The rearrangement joins TRBV6-5 to TRBJ1-6; no clear D. Trimming shortened V by 8 bases and J by 10 bases, and 12 bases separated the two germline ends. Germline V gives CDR1 MNHEY, CDR2 SVGAGI. The length of the CDR3 is 12 residues.

This clone has just one count. The J gene is TRBJ1-6, the V gene TRBV3-1 (or the pseudogene TRBV3-2); unclear D gene. Trimming cost V 4 bases and J 6 bases, with 10 bases left between them. Germline loops: CDR1 LGHDT, CDR2 YNNKEL (reference sequence). The CDR3 is made up of 14 amino acids. The CDR3 nucleotides read TGTGCCAGCAGCCGCGGTGTCCTTAATTCACCCCTCCACTTT. Translating it yields CASSRGVLNSPLHF.

About this clone itself: Mismatch with germline at one junction end may stem from a read error. The chain recombines TRBV5-1 with TRBJ2-3; D tentatively reads TRBD1 or TRBD2 (6 bases each). Germline V gene sequence: CDR1 SGHRS, CDR2 YFSETQ. The CDR3 is made up of 17 amino acids. The CDR3 DNA follows: TGCGCCAGCAGCCTCGGAGGGGTATCGGGGACGACAGGTACGCAGTATTTT. Its protein product is CASSLGGVSGTTGTQYF.

The V call is TRBV7-2, the J call TRBJ1-4, with D tentatively TRBD1 (5 bases). V lost 5 bases, J lost 8 bases, and 18 bases lay in between. This CDR3 has 15 amino acids. Germline V gene sequence: CDR1 SGHTA, CDR2 FQGNSA. In DNA, the CDR3 is TGTGCCAGCAGCCCTACCCCCGGGACGGGCGAAAAACTGTTTTTT. Amino acid sequence: CASSPTPGTGEKLFF.

This rearrangement joins TRBV29-1 to TRBJ2-1, with TRBD1 matching 7 bases. The junction had 3 bases not matched to a gene; V was cut back by 6 bases and J by 4 bases. The germline V gene encodes CDR1 SQVTM and CDR2 ANQGSEA. This CDR3 comprises 12 residues. The CDR3 is CSVVQGYNEQFF. The CDR3 DNA is TGCAGCGTCGTACAGGGGTACAATGAGCAGTTCTTC.

The gene calls are TRBV2 and TRBJ2-7; D possibly matches TRBD1 or TRBD2 (6 bases each). CDR3 length equals 15 residues. Germline V CDR1 and CDR2: SNHLY, FYNNEI. Trimming took off 3 bases at V and 5 bases at J, with 17 bases between the two ends. CDR3 in amino acids: CASSERRQGRNEQYF. The CDR3 nucleotides read TGTGCCAGCAGTGAGCGAAGGCAGGGGAGGAACGAGCAGTACTTC.

The chain uses TRBV7-3 and TRBJ2-3, with D unclear. CDR1 and CDR2 from the germline V gene are SGHTA and FQGTGA. V gave up 0 bases and J gave up 5 bases, with 0 bases separating them. This CDR3 contains 11 residues. CDR3 sequence (DNA): TGTGCCAGCAGCTTAACAGATACGCAGTATTTT. Translation: CASSLTDTQYF.

V and J are TRBV6-1 and TRBJ2-1, with 7 bases fitting TRBD1. Germline CDR1 is MNHNS and CDR2 is SASEGT. This CDR3 comprises 14 residues. After removal of 4 bases from V and 6 bases from J, the junction contained 6 bases not matched to a gene. The CDR3 loop is CASSAGTEVNEQFF. DNA for the CDR3: TGTGCCAGCAGTGCCGGGACAGAGGTCAATGAGCAGTTCTTC.

The chain combines TRBV10-3 with TRBJ1-2; D unresolved. The CDR3 length is 12 residues. The ends were cut back, 10 bases at V and 7 bases at J, with 16 bases in the middle. Germline V gene lookup returns CDR1 ENHRY and CDR2 SYGVKD. For the CDR3, the DNA is TGTGCCACCGCGATGGGGTCGGGTGGCTACACCTTC. This translates into CATAMGSGGYTF.

This chain joins TRBV6-5 and TRBJ1-5; no reliable D call. This CDR3 has 14 residues. V was shortened by 4 bases and J by 1 base, with 8 bases between the two germline ends. Germline CDR1 and CDR2: MNHEY and SVGAGI. CDR3 nucleotide sequence: TGTGCCAGCAGTTTTGACCGAAGCAATCAGCCCCAGCATTTT. It specifies CASSFDRSNQPQHF.

The chain joins TRBV15 to TRBJ2-7; tentatively, D is TRBD1 or TRBD2 (6 bases each). CDR1 and CDR2 (germline): LNHNV, YYDKDF (reference sequence). V lost 1 base, J lost 0 bases, and 13 bases lay in between. The CDR3 is made up of 16 amino acids. The CDR3 nucleotides read TGTGCCACCAGCAGAGCTGGAGGGGGTTACTCCTACGAGCAGTACTTC. It codes for CATSRAGGGYSYEQYF. Drawing the rest from reference TRBV15 and TRBJ2-7, the complete variable domain is DAMVIQNPRYQVTQFGKPVTLSCSQTLNHNVMYWYQQKSSQAPKLLFHYYDKDFNNEADTPDNFQSRRPNTSFCFLDIRSPGLGDTAMYLCATSRAGGGYSYEQYFGPGTRLTVT.

The chain links TRBV5-1 to TRBJ2-1; 10 bases match TRBD2. This CDR3 is 14 amino acids long. Germline CDR1 SGHRS, CDR2 YFSETQ. V was clipped by 5 bases and J by 7 bases; unmatched bases: 6. CDR3 protein: CASRSSGGLNEQFF. For the CDR3, the DNA is TGCGCCAGCAGATCTAGCGGGGGCTTAAATGAGCAGTTCTTC.

The chain uses TRBV21-1 and TRBJ2-1; the table assigns TRBD2, which was not confirmed against the DNA. TRBV21-1 is a listed pseudogene. The CDR3 contains 15 residues. The CDR3 is CARPSQRGVSNEQFF. The CDR3 nucleotides are TGTGCCAGACCATCCCAGCGGGGGGTTTCCAATGAGCAGTTCTTC.

The chain is built from TRBV28 and TRBJ1-5; D remains ambiguous. The CDR3 totals 16 residues. Trimming took 4 bases from V and 4 from J, leaving 17 bases between them. The germline V gene has CDR1 MDHEN and CDR2 SYDVKM. CDR3 in amino acids: CASSSANMVGNQPQHF. CDR3 in DNA: TGTGCCAGCAGTTCGGCAAATATGGTAGGTAATCAGCCCCAGCATTTT.

The rearrangement joins TRBV6-5 to TRBJ1-1; possibly TRBD1 for D (6 bases). Germline lookup yields CDR1 MNHEY and CDR2 SVGAGI. The CDR3 extends over 14 amino acids. V shed 6 bases and J shed 1 base, with 12 bases lying between them. DNA of the CDR3: TGTGCCAGCAGCGGACAGTACGAGAACACTGAAGCTTTCTTT. It translates to CASSGQYENTEAFF.

This chain links TRBV19 with TRBJ2-3, with a tentative D call TRBD2 (7 bases). The CDR3 is made up of 17 amino acids. CDR1 and CDR2 (germline): LNHDA, SQIVND (reference sequence). Trimming stripped 2 bases from V and 0 bases from J, with 15 bases between. CDR3 coding DNA: TGTGCCAGTAGTATACGCGGCGGGGGCACTAGCACAGATACGCAGTATTTT. This encodes CASSIRGGGTSTDTQYF.

The chain employs TRBV5-4 and TRBJ1-2; D is possibly TRBD1 (6 bases). V gave up 3 bases and J gave up 13 bases, with 13 bases separating them. The CDR3 contains 11 residues. The germline V gene has CDR1 SGHNT and CDR2 YYREEE (reference sequence). Here the CDR3 DNA reads TGTGCCAGCAGCTCCGGACAGACAAGCACCTTC. It yields the protein CASSSGQTSTF.

The J gene is TRBJ1-3, the V gene TRBV9; D remains unclear. Trimming stripped 3 bases from V and 2 bases from J, with 6 bases between. The CDR3 consists of 13 residues. CDR1 is SGDLS and CDR2 is YYNGEE in the germline V gene. The CDR3 DNA reads TGTGCCAGCAGCGCCCAAACTGGAAACACCATATATTTT. Protein product: CASSAQTGNTIYF.

V and J are TRBV19 and TRBJ2-1; D may be TRBD2 (6 bases). There are 13 residues in the CDR3. V lost 5 bases to trimming and J lost 9 bases, with 14 bases between them. CDR1 and CDR2 (germline): LNHDA, SQIVND (reference sequence). CDR3 sequence: CASSRREQGEQFF. The CDR3 nucleotides read TGTGCCAGTAGTCGCCGGGAGCAAGGTGAGCAGTTCTTC.

The chain combines TRBV5-1 with TRBJ2-5; 10 bases map to TRBD2. CDR3 length: 16 residues. CDR1 and CDR2 (germline): SGHRS, YFSETQ. The J segment lost 1 base and the V segment lost 2 bases, leaving 5 bases of the junction unmatched. This CDR3 is CASSFTSGALQETQYF. The CDR3 coding sequence is TGCGCCAGCAGCTTTACTAGCGGGGCCCTCCAAGAGACCCAGTACTTC.

This chain joins TRBV6-5 and TRBJ2-2; weak D call: TRBD2 (5 bases). This CDR3 has 15 residues. The germline V and J ends were trimmed by 8 bases and 5 bases, with 18 bases remaining between them. CDR1 MNHEY and CDR2 SVGAGI come from the germline V gene. The CDR3 loop reads CASVARAPGTGELFF. In nucleotides, the CDR3 is TGTGCCAGCGTGGCGCGGGCCCCGGGGACCGGGGAGCTGTTTTTT.